This T cell receptor beta chain appears in the sequencing data of a study of regulatory T cells in long-lasting Graves disease. The germline CDR1 and CDR2 sequences are DFQATT and SNEGSKA (reference sequence). V was trimmed by 0 bases and J by 4 bases, leaving 8 bases between them. The CDR3 is made up of 13 amino acids. Time point here: newly diagnosed GD, antithyroid drugs for less than 3 months. RNA isolated from PBMCs was used to make the TCR library. This clonotype was observed many times. Its antigen is unknown. According to the study, TCR beta libraries were built with iRepertoire HTBI primers and CDR3-region Arm-PCR. TCRdb passed the multiplex PCR reads through MiXCR, listing each CDR3 protein once. The sample shows about 430,000 distinct CDR3 sequences, about 15% of them seen only once. General observations from the study: Between persistent patients, about 2,800 public clonotypes were shared, exceeding the roughly 1,000 shared between new patients. Favored usage of TRBV28, TRBJ1-2 and TRBJ2-5 was recorded in persistent disease. TCR diversity was lower in persistent than newly diagnosed Graves' disease.

This sample also appeared in a second study, on T cells in Graves' hyperthyroidism and ophthalmopathy. According to that study: Most thyroid clonotypes expanded above 0.001 were also detected in blood.

The TCR comes from a woman in her thirties or forties with Graves disease. The chain uses TRBV20-1 and TRBJ2-3, with D unclear. Source: peripheral blood mononuclear cells (PBMCs), taken at new diagnosis, from a patient treated with antithyroid drugs. In nucleotides, the CDR3 is TGCAGTGCTAGAGATGGTGTGGCAGATACGCAGTATTTT. Translating it yields CSARDGVADTQYF.